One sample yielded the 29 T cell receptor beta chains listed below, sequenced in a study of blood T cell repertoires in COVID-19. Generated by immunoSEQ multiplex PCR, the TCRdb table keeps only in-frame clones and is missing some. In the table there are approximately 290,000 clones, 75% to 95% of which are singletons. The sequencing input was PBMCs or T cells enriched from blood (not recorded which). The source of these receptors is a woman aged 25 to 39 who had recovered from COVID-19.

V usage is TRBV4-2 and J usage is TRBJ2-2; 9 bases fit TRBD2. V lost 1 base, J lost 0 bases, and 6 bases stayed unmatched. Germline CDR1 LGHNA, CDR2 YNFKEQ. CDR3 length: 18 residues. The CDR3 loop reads CASSQGWASGTNTGELFF. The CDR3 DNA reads TGTGCCAGCAGCCAAGGGTGGGCTAGCGGGACGAACACCGGGGAGCTGTTTTTT.

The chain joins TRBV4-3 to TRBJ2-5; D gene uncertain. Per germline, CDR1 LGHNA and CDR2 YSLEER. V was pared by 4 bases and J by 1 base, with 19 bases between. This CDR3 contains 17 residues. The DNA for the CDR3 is TGCGCCAGCAGCCCGCAATATTTTGGTACTTCCCAAGAGACCCAGTACTTC. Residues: CASSPQYFGTSQETQYF.

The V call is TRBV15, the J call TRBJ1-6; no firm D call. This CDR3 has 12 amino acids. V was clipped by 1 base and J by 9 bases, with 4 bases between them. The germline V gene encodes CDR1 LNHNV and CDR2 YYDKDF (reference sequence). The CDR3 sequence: CATSRGLSPLHF. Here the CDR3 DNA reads TGTGCCACCAGCAGAGGTCTTTCACCCCTCCACTTT.

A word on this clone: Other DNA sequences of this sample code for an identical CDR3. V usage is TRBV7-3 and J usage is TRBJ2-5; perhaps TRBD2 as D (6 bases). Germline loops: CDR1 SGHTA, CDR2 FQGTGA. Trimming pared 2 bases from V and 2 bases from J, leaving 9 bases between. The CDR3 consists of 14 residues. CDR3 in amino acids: CASSLGGLQETQYF. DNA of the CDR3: TGTGCCAGCAGCTTAGGGGGGTTACAAGAGACCCAGTACTTC.

As DNA, the CDR3 is TGTGCCAGCAGCGTAGAGGGACAGGGGAATTCACCCCTCCACTTT. The encoded protein is CASSVEGQGNSPLHF. The rearrangement uses TRBV9 and TRBJ1-6; 10 bases match TRBD1. Trimming cost V 0 bases and J 7 bases; bases outside gene matches: 1. The CDR3 contains 15 residues. Germline V gene sequence: CDR1 SGDLS, CDR2 YYNGEE.

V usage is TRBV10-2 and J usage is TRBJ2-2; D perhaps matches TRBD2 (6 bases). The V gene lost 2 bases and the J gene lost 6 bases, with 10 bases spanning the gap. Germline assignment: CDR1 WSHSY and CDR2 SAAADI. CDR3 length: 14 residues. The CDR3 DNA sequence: TGCGCCAGCAGTGAGGCGACTAGGGCCGGGGAGCTGTTTTTT. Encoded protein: CASSEATRAGELFF.

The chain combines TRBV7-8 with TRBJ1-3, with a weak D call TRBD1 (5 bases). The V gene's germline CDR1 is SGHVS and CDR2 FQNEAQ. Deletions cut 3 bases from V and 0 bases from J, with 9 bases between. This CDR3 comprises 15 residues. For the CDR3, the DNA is TGTGCCAGCAGCTTGTTGACAGCCTCTGGAAACACCATATATTTT. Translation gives CASSLLTASGNTIYF.

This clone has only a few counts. CDR3 sequence: CASSLPGQGANTGELFF. DNA of the CDR3: TGTGCCAGCAGCTTACCGGGACAGGGCGCGAACACCGGGGAGCTGTTTTTT. The chain recombines TRBV7-9 with TRBJ2-2; 9 bases are shared with TRBD1. The trim removed 2 bases at V and 0 bases at J, leaving 4 bases unmatched. The CDR3 loop spans 17 amino acids. The germline V gene has CDR1 SEHNR and CDR2 FQNEAQ (reference sequence).

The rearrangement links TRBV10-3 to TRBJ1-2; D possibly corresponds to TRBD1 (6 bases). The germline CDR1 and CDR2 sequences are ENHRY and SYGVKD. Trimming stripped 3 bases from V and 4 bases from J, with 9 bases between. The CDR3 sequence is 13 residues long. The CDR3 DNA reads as TGTGCCATCAGTGACAAAGGGGGCTATGGCTACACCTTC. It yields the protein CAISDKGGYGYTF.

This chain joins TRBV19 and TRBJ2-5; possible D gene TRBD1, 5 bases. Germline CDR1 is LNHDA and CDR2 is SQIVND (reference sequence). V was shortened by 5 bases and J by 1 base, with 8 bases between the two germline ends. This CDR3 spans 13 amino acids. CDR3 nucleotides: TGTGCCAGTAGTTCGACAGTCCAAGAGACCCAGTACTTC. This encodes CASSSTVQETQYF. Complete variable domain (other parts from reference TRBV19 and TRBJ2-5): DGGITQSPKYLFRKEGQNVTLSCEQNLNHDAMYWYRQDPGQGLRLIYYSQIVNDFQKGDIAEGYSVSREKKESFPLTVTSAQKNPTAFYLCASSSTVQETQYFGPGTRLLVL.

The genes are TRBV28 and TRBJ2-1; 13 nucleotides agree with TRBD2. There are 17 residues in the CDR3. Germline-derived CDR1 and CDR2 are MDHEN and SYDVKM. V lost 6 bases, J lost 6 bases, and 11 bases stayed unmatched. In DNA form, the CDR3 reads TGTGCCAGCAGCCCTACTACGGGACTAGCGGGAAGCAATGAGCAGTTCTTC. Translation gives CASSPTTGLAGSNEQFF. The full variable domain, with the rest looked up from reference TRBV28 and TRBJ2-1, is DVKVTQSSRYLVKRTGEKVFLECVQDMDHENMFWYRQDPGLGLRLIYFSYDVKMKEKGDIPEGYSVSREKKERFSLILESASTNQTSMYLCASSPTTGLAGSNEQFFGPGTRLTVL.

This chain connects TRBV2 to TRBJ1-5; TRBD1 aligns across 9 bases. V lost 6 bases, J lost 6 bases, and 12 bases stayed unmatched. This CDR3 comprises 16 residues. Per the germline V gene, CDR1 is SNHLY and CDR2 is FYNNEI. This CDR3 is CASRMGTGRVSQPQHF. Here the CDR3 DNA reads TGTGCCAGCAGGATGGGGACAGGGAGAGTCAGTCAGCCCCAGCATTTT.

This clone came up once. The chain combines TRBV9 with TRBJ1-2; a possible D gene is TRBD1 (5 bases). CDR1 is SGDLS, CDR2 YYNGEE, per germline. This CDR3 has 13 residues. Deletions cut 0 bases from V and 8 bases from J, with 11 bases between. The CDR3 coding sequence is TGTGCCAGCAGCGTAGGGCAGGGATCCGGCTACACCTTC. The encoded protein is CASSVGQGSGYTF.

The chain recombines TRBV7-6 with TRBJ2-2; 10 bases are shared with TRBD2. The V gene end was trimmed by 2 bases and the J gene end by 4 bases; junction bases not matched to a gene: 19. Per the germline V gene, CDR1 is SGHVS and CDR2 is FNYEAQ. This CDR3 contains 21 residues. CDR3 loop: CASSLPRGGLFERGGTGELFF. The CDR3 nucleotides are TGTGCCAGCAGCTTACCGCGGGGCGGACTGTTCGAGCGGGGGGGCACCGGGGAGCTGTTTTTT.

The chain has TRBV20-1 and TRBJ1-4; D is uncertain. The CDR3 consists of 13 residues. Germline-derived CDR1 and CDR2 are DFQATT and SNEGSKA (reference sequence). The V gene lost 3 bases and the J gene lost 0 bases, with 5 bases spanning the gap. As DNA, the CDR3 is TGCAGTGCTAGTCTTCCAACTAATGAAAAACTGTTTTTT. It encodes CSASLPTNEKLFF.

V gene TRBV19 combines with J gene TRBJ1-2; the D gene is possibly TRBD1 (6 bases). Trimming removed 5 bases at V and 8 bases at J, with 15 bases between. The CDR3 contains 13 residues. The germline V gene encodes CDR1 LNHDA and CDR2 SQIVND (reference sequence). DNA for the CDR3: TGTGCCAGTAGTGGACAGCCTTATGGCGGCTACACCTTC. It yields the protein CASSGQPYGGYTF.

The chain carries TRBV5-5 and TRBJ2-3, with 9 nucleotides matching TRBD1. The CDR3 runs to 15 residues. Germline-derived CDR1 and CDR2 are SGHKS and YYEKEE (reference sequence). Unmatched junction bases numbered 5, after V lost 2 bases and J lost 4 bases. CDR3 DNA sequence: TGTGCCAGCAGCTTACGGGACAGGGACGCAGATACGCAGTATTTT. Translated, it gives CASSLRDRDADTQYF.

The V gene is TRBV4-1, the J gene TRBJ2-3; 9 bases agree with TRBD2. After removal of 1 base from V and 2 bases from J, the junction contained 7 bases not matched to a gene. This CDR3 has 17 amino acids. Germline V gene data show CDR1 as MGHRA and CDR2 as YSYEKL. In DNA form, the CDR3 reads TGCGCCAGCAGCCAAGGTCGATTAGCGGGGGACACAGATACGCAGTATTTT. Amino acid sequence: CASSQGRLAGDTDTQYF.

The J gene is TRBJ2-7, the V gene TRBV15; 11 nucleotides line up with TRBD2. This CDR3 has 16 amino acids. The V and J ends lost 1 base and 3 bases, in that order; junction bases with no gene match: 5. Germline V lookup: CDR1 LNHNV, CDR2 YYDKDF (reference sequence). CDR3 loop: CATSRGGGLADYEQYF. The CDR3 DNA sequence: TGTGCCACCAGCAGAGGGGGGGGACTAGCGGACTACGAGCAGTACTTC.

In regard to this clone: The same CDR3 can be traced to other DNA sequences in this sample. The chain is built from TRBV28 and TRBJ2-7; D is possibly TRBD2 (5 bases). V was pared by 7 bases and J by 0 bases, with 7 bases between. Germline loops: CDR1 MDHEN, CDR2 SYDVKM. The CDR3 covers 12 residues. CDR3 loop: CASTRDSYEQYF. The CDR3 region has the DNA TGTGCCAGCACCCGGGACTCCTACGAGCAGTACTTC.

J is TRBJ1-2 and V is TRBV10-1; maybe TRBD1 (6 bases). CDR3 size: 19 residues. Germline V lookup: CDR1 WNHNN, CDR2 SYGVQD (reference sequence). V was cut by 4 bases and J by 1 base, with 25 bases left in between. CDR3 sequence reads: CASSGKIGQRCTSNYGYTF. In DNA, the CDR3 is TGCGCCAGCAGTGGAAAAATCGGACAGCGGTGTACAAGTAACTATGGCTACACCTTC.

The CDR3 sequence is CATSRRGYNQPQHF. The CDR3 nucleotides are TGTGCCACCAGCAGAAGAGGCTACAATCAGCCCCAGCATTTT. The chain is built from TRBV15 and TRBJ1-5; no clear D. The CDR3 has 14 amino acids. The V and J ends lost 2 bases and 3 bases respectively, with 8 bases between them. CDR1 LNHNV and CDR2 YYDKDF come from the germline V gene (reference sequence). The variable domain in full, completed from reference TRBV15 and TRBJ1-5, reads DAMVIQNPRYQVTQFGKPVTLSCSQTLNHNVMYWYQQKSSQAPKLLFHYYDKDFNNEADTPDNFQSRRPNTSFCFLDIRSPGLGDTAMYLCATSRRGYNQPQHFGDGTRLSIL.

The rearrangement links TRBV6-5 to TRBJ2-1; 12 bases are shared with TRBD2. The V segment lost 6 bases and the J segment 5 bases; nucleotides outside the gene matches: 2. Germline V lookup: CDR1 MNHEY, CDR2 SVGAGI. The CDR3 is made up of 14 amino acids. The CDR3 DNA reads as TGTGCCAGCAGCCGGACTAGCGGGAACAATGAGCAGTTCTTC. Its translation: CASSRTSGNNEQFF.

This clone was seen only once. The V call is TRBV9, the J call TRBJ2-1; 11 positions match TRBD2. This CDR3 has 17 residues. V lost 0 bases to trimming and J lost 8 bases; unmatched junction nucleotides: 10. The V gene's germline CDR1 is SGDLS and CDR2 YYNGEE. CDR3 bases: TGTGCCAGCAGCGTAGATCTAGCGGGAGGTCTTAGGGATGAGCAGTTCTTC. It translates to CASSVDLAGGLRDEQFF. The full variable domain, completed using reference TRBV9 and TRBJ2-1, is DSGVTQTPKHLITATGQRVTLRCSPRSGDLSVYWYQQSLDQGLQFLIQYYNGEERAKGNILERFSAQQFPDLHSELNLSSLELGDSALYFCASSVDLAGGLRDEQFFGPGTRLTVL.

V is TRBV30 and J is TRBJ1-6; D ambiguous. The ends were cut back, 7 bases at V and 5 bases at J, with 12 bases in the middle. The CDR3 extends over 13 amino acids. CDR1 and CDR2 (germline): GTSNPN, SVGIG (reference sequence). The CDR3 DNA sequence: TGTGCCTCCCGAGGCGGTAATAATTCACCCCTCCACTTT. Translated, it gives CASRGGNNSPLHF.

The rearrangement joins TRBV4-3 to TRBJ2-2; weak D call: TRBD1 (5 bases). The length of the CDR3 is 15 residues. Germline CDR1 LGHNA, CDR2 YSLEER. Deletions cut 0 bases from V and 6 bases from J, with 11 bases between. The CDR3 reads CASSQDPGLAGELFF. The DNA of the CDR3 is TGCGCCAGCAGCCAAGATCCAGGGTTAGCCGGGGAGCTGTTTTTT.

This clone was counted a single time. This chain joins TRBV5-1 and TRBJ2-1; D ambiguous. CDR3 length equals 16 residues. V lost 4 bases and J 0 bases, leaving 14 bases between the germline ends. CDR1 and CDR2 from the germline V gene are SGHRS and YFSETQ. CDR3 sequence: CASSPELVSSYNEQFF. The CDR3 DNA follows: TGCGCCAGCAGCCCCGAGTTGGTTAGCTCCTACAATGAGCAGTTCTTC.

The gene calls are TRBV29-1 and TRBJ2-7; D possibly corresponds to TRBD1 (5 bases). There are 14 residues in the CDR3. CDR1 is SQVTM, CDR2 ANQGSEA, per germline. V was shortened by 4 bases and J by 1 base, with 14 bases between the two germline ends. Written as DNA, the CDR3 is TGCAGCGTTGTTTTGTTAGGGGTTTCCTACGAGCAGTACTTC. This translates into CSVVLLGVSYEQYF.

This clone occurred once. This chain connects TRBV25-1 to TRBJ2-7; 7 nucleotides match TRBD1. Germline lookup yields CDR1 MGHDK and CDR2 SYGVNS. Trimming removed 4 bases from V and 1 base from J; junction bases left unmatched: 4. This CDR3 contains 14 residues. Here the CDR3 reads CASSGGQRSYEQYF. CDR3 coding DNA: TGTGCCAGCAGTGGGGGACAGCGTTCCTACGAGCAGTACTTC.